The 21 T cell receptor beta chains below all came from one sample that was sequenced in a study of cytomegalovirus exposure and HLA in healthy donors. Both 60 Vbeta primers and 13 Jbeta primers went into the PCR. Sequenced by immunoSEQ multiplex PCR; TCRdb stores in-frame clones only, minus some. The sample comprises some 150,000 clones, more than 65% of which are singletons, and approximately 1.6% rests with the top ten. The sample consisted of PBMCs. The source is a woman aged 25-40 years in good health and CMV-seronegative.

The rearrangement joins TRBV6-1 to TRBJ1-1, with D hard to call. Germline V gene lookup returns CDR1 MNHNS and CDR2 SASEGT. The CDR3 has 14 amino acids. V lost 6 bases to trimming and J lost 1 base, with 12 bases between them. CDR3 bases: TGTGCCAGCAGGCAACAGTTGCAGAACACTGAAGCTTTCTTT. It codes for CASRQQLQNTEAFF.

V and J are TRBV5-6 and TRBJ1-3; D call uncertain. This CDR3 spans 13 amino acids. Trimming shortened V by 5 bases and J by 4 bases, and 10 bases separated the two germline ends. Germline V gives CDR1 SGHDT, CDR2 YYEEEE. The CDR3 region is CASSDTWGNTIYF. Written as DNA, the CDR3 is TGTGCCAGCAGTGACACCTGGGGAAACACCATATATTTT.

This clone was seen only a few times. The chain has TRBV5-1 and TRBJ2-5, with a possible D match to TRBD2 (7 bases). V was pared by 3 bases and J by 2 bases, with 11 bases between. The CDR3 has 14 residues. The germline V gene has CDR1 SGHRS and CDR2 YFSETQ. CDR3 DNA: TGCGCCAGCAGCTACCGGGGGGCTCAAGAGACCCAGTACTTC. This gives the protein CASSYRGAQETQYF.

The V and J genes are TRBV11-2 and TRBJ2-1; 7 bases are shared with TRBD2. From germline, CDR1 is SGHAT and CDR2 FQNNGV. CDR3 length: 15 amino acids. V was pared by 3 bases and J by 5 bases, with 7 bases of the junction left unmatched. Here the CDR3 DNA reads TGTGCCAGCAGCTTCAGACTAGCTCGAAACAATGAGCAGTTCTTC. The encoded protein is CASSFRLARNNEQFF.

The chain has TRBV5-1 and TRBJ2-3; TRBD2 aligns across 9 bases. Germline lookup yields CDR1 SGHRS and CDR2 YFSETQ. The CDR3 runs 14 residues. The trim removed 5 bases at V and 5 bases at J, leaving 6 bases unmatched. DNA for the CDR3: TGCGCCAGCAGAAGACTAGCGGCTCAAGATACGCAGTATTTT. It codes for CASRRLAAQDTQYF.

V gene TRBV6-1 combines with J gene TRBJ1-2; 11 nucleotides line up with TRBD1. With 3 bases clipped from V and 5 bases from J, the junction kept 5 bases outside the gene matches. The CDR3 spans 15 residues. Germline CDR1 reads MNHNS; CDR2 reads SASEGT. The CDR3 region is CASSDRTGGDYGYTF. The CDR3 nucleotides read TGTGCCAGCAGTGACCGGACAGGGGGCGATTATGGCTACACCTTC.

The CDR3 DNA reads as TGCGCCAGCGCGAAACAGCTTAGCACAGATACGCAGTATTTT. The encoded protein is CASAKQLSTDTQYF. The V gene is TRBV4-1, the J gene TRBJ2-3; D not resolved. The CDR3 spans 14 residues. Germline V gives CDR1 MGHRA, CDR2 YSYEKL. With 8 bases removed from V and 0 bases from J, the gap between germline ends came to 12 bases.

This rearrangement joins TRBV5-1 to TRBJ2-2, with D perhaps matching TRBD1 (6 bases). CDR1 and CDR2 from the germline V gene are SGHRS and YFSETQ. The CDR3 length is 19 residues. V lost 1 base, J lost 3 bases, and 22 bases lay in between. The CDR3 DNA reads as TGCGCCAGCAGCTTGTCTCTGGCAGGGGTAATAGGGGACACCGGGGAGCTGTTTTTT. Amino acids: CASSLSLAGVIGDTGELFF.

The V and J genes are TRBV5-8 and TRBJ2-7; D is undetermined. V dropped 0 bases and J dropped 0 bases, with 10 bases sitting between them. CDR3 length equals 15 residues. Germline CDR1 and CDR2: SGHTS and YDEGEE. CDR3 residues: CASSLEADSSYEQYV. The CDR3 DNA sequence: TGTGCCAGCAGCTTGGAGGCAGATAGCTCCTACGAGCAGTACGTC.

The chain has TRBV19 and TRBJ1-2; maybe TRBD1 (6 bases). Germline V CDR1 and CDR2: LNHDA, SQIVND (reference sequence). The CDR3 consists of 15 residues. With 3 bases removed from V and 3 bases from J, the gap between germline ends came to 14 bases. CDR3 DNA sequence: TGTGCCAGTAGTATGCCTCAGGGGCCCTACTATGGCTACACCTTC. Protein sequence: CASSMPQGPYYGYTF.

This chain connects TRBV19 to TRBJ1-2; D may be TRBD1 (5 bases). Per germline, CDR1 LNHDA and CDR2 SQIVND (reference sequence). V lost 2 bases to trimming and J lost 6 bases, with 13 bases between them. CDR3 length: 14 residues. As DNA, the CDR3 is TGTGCCAGTAGTATACAGGGTGAGGTCCATGGCTACACCTTC. Translation: CASSIQGEVHGYTF.

The chain employs TRBV28 and TRBJ1-5; D remains unclear. This CDR3 has 17 amino acids. V lost 5 bases and J 1 base, leaving 18 bases between the germline ends. CDR1 and CDR2 (germline): MDHEN, SYDVKM. The CDR3 sequence: CASSTRGPAGSNQPQHF. The CDR3 bases are TGTGCCAGCAGTACGCGAGGGCCCGCGGGAAGCAATCAGCCCCAGCATTTT.

The count of this clone is one. This chain uses TRBV19 with TRBJ2-1; 11 bases match TRBD2. The trim removed 4 bases at V and 6 bases at J, leaving 11 bases unmatched. Per germline, CDR1 LNHDA and CDR2 SQIVND (reference sequence). The CDR3 extends over 17 amino acids. CDR3 bases: TGTGCCAGTAGTACCCAGAGGGCTAGCGGGGGGATCAATGAGCAGTTCTTC. Its translation is CASSTQRASGGINEQFF. Using reference TRBV19 and TRBJ2-1 for the parts outside the CDR3, the full variable domain is DGGITQSPKYLFRKEGQNVTLSCEQNLNHDAMYWYRQDPGQGLRLIYYSQIVNDFQKGDIAEGYSVSREKKESFPLTVTSAQKNPTAFYLCASSTQRASGGINEQFFGPGTRLTVL.

The gene calls are TRBV7-2 and TRBJ2-2; 9 bases fit TRBD1. CDR1 and CDR2 from the germline V gene are SGHTA and FQGNSA. This CDR3 is built from 15 residues. The junction had 3 bases not matched to a gene; V was cut back by 4 bases and J by 3 bases. The CDR3 protein is CASSYRTGDTGELFF. CDR3 nucleotides: TGTGCCAGCAGCTACAGGACAGGGGACACCGGGGAGCTGTTTTTT.

The sample holds one count of this clone. This rearrangement joins TRBV9 to TRBJ2-5; 9 nucleotides align to TRBD2. The closer fit of TRBJ2-7 to the DNA end suggests the J call may be wrong. From germline, CDR1 is SGDLS and CDR2 YYNGEE. The CDR3 length is 15 residues. CDR3 residues: CASSVGASGTYEQYF. As DNA, the CDR3 is TGTGCCAGCAGCGTAGGGGCTAGCGGGACCTACGAGCAGTACTTC.

The rearrangement joins TRBV7-2 to TRBJ2-7; 7 positions match TRBD1. The J segment lost 3 bases and the V segment lost 1 base, leaving 6 bases of the junction unmatched. CDR1 and CDR2 (germline): SGHTA, FQGNSA. There are 15 residues in the CDR3. The CDR3 sequence is CASSLEGALGYEQYF. The CDR3 region has the DNA TGTGCCAGCAGCTTAGAGGGGGCCCTCGGCTACGAGCAGTACTTC.

The V gene is TRBV11-2, the J gene TRBJ1-6; D is possibly TRBD1 (6 bases). Germline loops: CDR1 SGHAT, CDR2 FQNNGV. Between the trimmed V and J ends, which lost 3 bases and 0 bases, there was a span of 6 bases. The CDR3 is 15 residues long. The CDR3 nucleotides are TGTGCCAGCAGCTTGGGGGCCTCCTATAATTCACCCCTCCACTTT. This encodes CASSLGASYNSPLHF.

The rearrangement uses TRBV11-2 and TRBJ1-1, with D possibly TRBD1 on 6 matching bases. Trimming left V 5 bases short and J 4 bases short, with 8 bases between. Germline CDR1 is SGHAT and CDR2 is FQNNGV. This CDR3 has 12 residues. CDR3 nucleotides: TGTGCCAGCAGCAGGACAGCCACTGAAGCTTTCTTT. Translated, it gives CASSRTATEAFF.

V gene TRBV7-3 combines with J gene TRBJ2-1; D remains ambiguous. Germline values: CDR1 SGHTA, CDR2 FQGTGA. The length of the CDR3 is 14 residues. Trimming left V 1 base short and J 6 bases short, with 10 bases between. CDR3 DNA sequence: TGTGCCAGCAGCTTAATTGCGGCGTCCAATGAGCAGTTCTTC. Its translation is CASSLIAASNEQFF.

This clone was seen a single time. The V call is TRBV7-2, the J call TRBJ2-1; 7 bases map to TRBD1. The CDR3 length is 13 residues. From germline, CDR1 is SGHTA and CDR2 FQGNSA. Germline trimming cut 5 bases from V and 6 bases from J; bases unmatched to any gene: 4. CDR3 nucleotides: TGTGCCAGCAGCCAGGGACAGCTCAATGAGCAGTTCTTC. Its translation is CASSQGQLNEQFF. The full variable domain, rest sourced from reference TRBV7-2 and TRBJ2-1, is GAGVSQSPSNKVTEKGKDVELRCDPISGHTALYWYRQSLGQGLEFLIYFQGNSAPDKSGLPSDRFSAERTGGSVSTLTIQRTQQEDSAVYLCASSQGQLNEQFFGPGTRLTVL.

The chain employs TRBV11-2 and TRBJ2-5; possibly TRBD1 for D (6 bases). The CDR3 is 14 residues long. Trimming left V 1 base short and J 11 bases short, with 17 bases between. Germline CDR1 is SGHAT and CDR2 is FQNNGV. The CDR3 region is CASSLGSNRDEQYF. The CDR3 DNA reads as TGTGCCAGCAGCTTAGGGTCAAACAGGGATGAGCAGTACTTC.